The rows below give T cell receptor beta chains drawn from one sample of a study of T-cell reconstitution after alpha-beta-depleted transplantation in children. TCRdb redid the calling of the PCR reads with MiXCR, one entry per CDR3 protein. Altogether approximately 650,000 distinct CDR3 sequences are present, about 12% being singletons, with the ten largest covering 0.79%. The sequencing used PBMCs, collected before TCRalphabeta/CD19-depleted stem cell transplant. These receptors all stem from a girl aged 2-10 years with congenital amegakaryocytic thrombocytopenia, due to receive a stem cell transplant. Both conserved end residues are part of each CDR3.

j_call	v_call	cdr3_aa
TRBJ2-5	TRBV7-6	CASSLGGSGMDQETQYF
TRBJ2-3	TRBV9	CASSVGAGSGTDTQYF
TRBJ2-2	TRBV7-2	CASRISRADSGELFF
TRBJ2-3	TRBV5-1	CASSLAIYSGSLDTQYF
TRBJ2-3	TRBV20-1	CSARDGGASTDTQYF
TRBJ1-1	TRBV12-3/TRBV12-4	CASSSKRNTEAFF
TRBJ2-1	TRBV20-1	CSALVQGTGDEQFF
TRBJ2-7	TRBV5-5	CASSLAGGSGNEQYF
TRBJ1-1	TRBV7-6	CASSSRVSTEAFF
TRBJ2-3	TRBV29-1	CSVEEVTSGSSDTQYF
TRBJ2-5	TRBV4-1	CASSQDLVPWEETQYF
TRBJ2-1	TRBV4-1	CASSQVFVSGSNLGQALYNEQFF
TRBJ1-5	TRBV6-1	CASSQTRNNQPQHF
TRBJ1-2	TRBV20-1	CSARELRERDGYTF
TRBJ2-7	TRBV21-1	CASSKAPPETGAYEQYF
TRBJ2-5	TRBV28	CASVAPQETQYF
TRBJ1-6	TRBV9	CASSEDRSSPLHF
TRBJ2-1	TRBV5-1	CASSLVLAGDMGEQFF
TRBJ2-5	TRBV20-1	CSASIQTQYF
TRBJ2-1	TRBV5-1	CASGQWGGLTYNEQFF
TRBJ2-7	TRBV6-6	CASSYAISYEQYF
TRBJ1-1	TRBV20-1	CSADRLNTEAFF
TRBJ2-7	TRBV7-8	CASSWRTVSYEQYF
TRBJ1-1	TRBV7-3	CASSLGTGDPNTEAFF
TRBJ2-1	TRBV27	CASSLSGSLQYEQFF
TRBJ2-1	TRBV7-9	CASSLRQVDNEQFF
TRBJ2-2	TRBV5-1	CASSSRTTQGALAGELFF
TRBJ2-7	TRBV20-1	CSADGRLGSEQYF
TRBJ2-3	TRBV10-3	CAISESDGRAYRDTQYF
TRBJ2-2	TRBV5-1	CASSQPGSLNTGELFF
TRBJ2-1	TRBV2	CASSVPGAAYNEQFF
TRBJ2-1	TRBV6-1	CASSVAGQYYNEQFF
TRBJ2-1	TRBV2	CASTGENEQFF
TRBJ2-5	TRBV28	CASSLLLTRETQYF
TRBJ2-1	TRBV9	CASSVGAGKNEQFF
TRBJ2-1	TRBV5-1	CASSFDSPGTLGYNEQFF
TRBJ1-1	TRBV5-1	CASSNLGPGNTEAFF
TRBJ2-2	TRBV2	CASSPLGQNTGELFF
TRBJ2-1	TRBV6-1	CASIGGQGALDEQFF
TRBJ1-4	TRBV4-2	CASSQRTLAGTNEKLFF
TRBJ1-5	TRBV28	CASSPLVGQPQHF
TRBJ2-1	TRBV15	CATSEYSGRSYNEQFF
TRBJ1-6	TRBV29-1	CSAGTGGYNSPLHF
TRBJ2-3	TRBV15	CATSRDSLAGDTDTQYF
TRBJ2-5	TRBV19	CASSPQDETQYF
TRBJ2-3	TRBV4-1	CASSPRQGVTSTDTQYF
TRBJ2-7	TRBV12-3/TRBV12-4	CASSLFLAGAVEQYF
TRBJ2-7	TRBV9	CASSVGSGQGFEQYF